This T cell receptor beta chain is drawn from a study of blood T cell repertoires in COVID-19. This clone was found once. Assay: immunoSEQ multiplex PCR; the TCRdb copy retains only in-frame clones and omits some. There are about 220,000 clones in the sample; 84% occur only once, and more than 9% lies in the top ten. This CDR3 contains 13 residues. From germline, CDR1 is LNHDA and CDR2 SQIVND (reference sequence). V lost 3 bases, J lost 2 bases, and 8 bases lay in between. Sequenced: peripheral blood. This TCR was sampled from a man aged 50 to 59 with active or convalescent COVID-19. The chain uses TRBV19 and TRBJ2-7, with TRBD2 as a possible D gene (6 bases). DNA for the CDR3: TGTGCCAGTAGTATCGGGACTCCCTACGAGCAGTACTTC. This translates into CASSIGTPYEQYF.